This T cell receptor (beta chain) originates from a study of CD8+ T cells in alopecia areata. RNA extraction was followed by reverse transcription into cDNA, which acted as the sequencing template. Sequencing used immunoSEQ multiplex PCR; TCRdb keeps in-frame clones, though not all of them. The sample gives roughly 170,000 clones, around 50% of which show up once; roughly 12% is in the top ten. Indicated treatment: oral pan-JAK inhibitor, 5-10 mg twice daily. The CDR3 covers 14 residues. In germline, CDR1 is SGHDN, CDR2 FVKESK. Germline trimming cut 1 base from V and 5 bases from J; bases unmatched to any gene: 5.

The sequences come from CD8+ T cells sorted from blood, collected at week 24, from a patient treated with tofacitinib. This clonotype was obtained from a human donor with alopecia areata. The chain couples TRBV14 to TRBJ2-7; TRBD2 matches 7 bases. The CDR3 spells CASSQGPGGDEQYF. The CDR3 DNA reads TGTGCCAGCAGCCAAGGTCCGGGAGGTGACGAGCAGTACTTC.